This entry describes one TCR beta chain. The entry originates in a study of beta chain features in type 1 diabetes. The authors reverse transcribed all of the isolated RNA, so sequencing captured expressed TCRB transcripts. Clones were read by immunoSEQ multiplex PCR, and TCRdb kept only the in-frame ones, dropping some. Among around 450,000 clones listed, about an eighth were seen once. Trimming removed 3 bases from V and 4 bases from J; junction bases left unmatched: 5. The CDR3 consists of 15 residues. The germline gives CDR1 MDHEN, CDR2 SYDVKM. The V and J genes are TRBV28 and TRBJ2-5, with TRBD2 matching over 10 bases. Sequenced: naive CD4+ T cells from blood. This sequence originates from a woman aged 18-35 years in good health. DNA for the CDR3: TGTGCCAGCAGTTTTTGGGCTAGCGGGAGAGAGACCCAGTACTTC. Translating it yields CASSFWASGRETQYF.